These 13 T cell receptor beta chains came from one sample sequenced in a study of T cell responses to AZD1222 COVID-19 vaccine. Data came from immunoSEQ multiplex PCR; TCRdb stores just in-frame clones and leaves some out. The sample lists about 130,000 clones, around 89% seen once, with 4.2% in the top ten. Sequencing used peripheral blood, obtained on day 0 of AZD1222 vaccination. The receptors originated from an adult in good health.

This chain joins TRBV28 and TRBJ2-3; 7 bases match TRBD2. Germline CDR1 MDHEN, CDR2 SYDVKM. J was trimmed by 4 bases and V by 11 bases; bases with no gene match: 9. This CDR3 has 13 residues. The CDR3 DNA reads TGTGCCGCCAGGGAGGGAGTCGCAGATACGCAGTATTTT. It is translated as CAAREGVADTQYF.

Of note for this clone: At the DNA level, this CDR3 is encoded by other sequences in the same sample as well. The chain recombines TRBV5-1 with TRBJ2-2, with D uncertain. With 4 bases removed from V and 1 base from J, the gap between germline ends came to 2 bases. The germline gives CDR1 SGHRS, CDR2 YFSETQ. The CDR3 sequence is 12 residues long. CDR3 sequence reads: CASSLNTGELFF. The CDR3 coding sequence is TGCGCCAGCAGCCTGAACACCGGGGAGCTGTTTTTT.

The genes are TRBV5-1 and TRBJ1-2; TRBD1 aligns across 8 bases. This CDR3 is 15 amino acids long. The germline V gene encodes CDR1 SGHRS and CDR2 YFSETQ. The V gene end was trimmed by 4 bases and the J gene end by 2 bases; junction bases not matched to a gene: 7. CDR3 sequence (DNA): TGCGCCAGCAGCCTAGGACAGGGAGGAAACTATGGCTACACCTTC. Translated, it gives CASSLGQGGNYGYTF. Supplemented by reference TRBV5-1 and TRBJ1-2, the full variable domain reads KAGVTQTPRYLIKTRGQQVTLSCSPISGHRSVSWYQQTPGQGLQFLFEYFSETQRNKGNFPGRFSGRQFSNSRSEMNVSTLELGDSALYLCASSLGQGGNYGYTFGSGTRLTVV.

This clone was seen a handful of times. V usage is TRBV6-4 and J usage is TRBJ2-3; the match to TRBD2 covers 10 bases. J lost 0 bases, V lost 6 bases, and 3 bases had no gene match. Germline assignment: CDR1 MRHNA and CDR2 SNTAGT. The CDR3 loop spans 15 amino acids. CDR3 amino acids: CASSLTSGSTDTQYF. CDR3 in DNA: TGTGCCAGCAGCTTGACTAGCGGGAGCACAGATACGCAGTATTTT.

This chain links TRBV9 with TRBJ2-4, with 9 bases that match TRBD2. The CDR3 is 13 amino acids. Germline loops: CDR1 SGDLS, CDR2 YYNGEE. The trim removed 4 bases at V and 14 bases at J, leaving 10 bases unmatched. CDR3 nucleotide sequence: TGTGCCAGCAGCTCCAGTAGCGGGAGACATAAGTACTTC. It codes for CASSSSSGRHKYF.

This sequence joins TRBV7-2 and TRBJ1-6; TRBD1 might be the D (6 bases). Trimming took off 5 bases at V and 4 bases at J, with 12 bases between the two ends. Germline-derived CDR1 and CDR2 are SGHTA and FQGNSA. The CDR3 is 15 residues long. CDR3 amino acids: CASSIRRGYNSPLHF. The CDR3 DNA reads TGTGCCAGCAGCATCCGCAGGGGTTATAATTCACCCCTCCACTTT.

The count of this clone is one. The chain joins TRBV30 to TRBJ1-4; 7 bases align to TRBD1. The CDR3 is 15 residues long. The V and J ends lost 3 bases and 7 bases, in that order; junction bases with no gene match: 11. Germline CDR1 GTSNPN, CDR2 SVGIG (reference sequence). CDR3 DNA sequence: TGTGCCTGGAGCCCCCTAGGGGGCGGGGTTGAAAAACTGTTTTTT. Protein sequence: CAWSPLGGGVEKLFF.

The J gene is TRBJ1-4, the V gene TRBV6-5; D remains ambiguous. V shed 0 bases and J shed 1 base, with 6 bases lying between them. The CDR3 consists of 15 residues. The V gene's germline CDR1 is MNHEY and CDR2 SVGAGI. CDR3 sequence (DNA): TGTGCCAGCAGTTACTCTTCGGGAACTAATGAAAAACTGTTTTTT. Protein product: CASSYSSGTNEKLFF.

The chain couples TRBV27 to TRBJ1-2; TRBD1 might be the D (6 bases). Per the germline V gene, CDR1 is MNHEY and CDR2 is SMNVEV (reference sequence). V was trimmed by 4 bases and J by 2 bases, leaving 23 bases between them. The CDR3 is made up of 18 amino acids. CDR3 protein: CASSWAGALYPGNYGYTF. CDR3 nucleotides: TGTGCCAGCAGTTGGGCGGGGGCGCTGTACCCGGGGAACTATGGCTACACCTTC.

The rearrangement joins TRBV28 to TRBJ2-1, with D possibly TRBD1 on 6 matching bases. Germline-derived CDR1 and CDR2 are MDHEN and SYDVKM. Trimming stripped 4 bases from V and 0 bases from J, with 10 bases between. This CDR3 contains 15 residues. CDR3 protein: CASSWTESSYNEQFF. The CDR3 nucleotides are TGTGCCAGCAGTTGGACAGAGAGCTCCTACAATGAGCAGTTCTTC. Based on the CDR3 plus reference TRBV28 and TRBJ2-1, the full variable domain is DVKVTQSSRYLVKRTGEKVFLECVQDMDHENMFWYRQDPGLGLRLIYFSYDVKMKEKGDIPEGYSVSREKKERFSLILESASTNQTSMYLCASSWTESSYNEQFFGPGTRLTVL.

V is TRBV4-3 and J is TRBJ1-3, with a tentative D call TRBD1 (5 bases). V gave up 4 bases and J gave up 2 bases, with 12 bases separating them. The CDR3 is 15 amino acids. CDR1 is LGHNA and CDR2 is YSLEER in the germline V gene. CDR3 protein: CASSLSGGAGNTIYF. The CDR3, as DNA: TGCGCCAGCAGCCTATCGGGGGGAGCTGGAAACACCATATATTTT.

The V and J genes are TRBV19 and TRBJ1-2; D call uncertain. CDR1 and CDR2 (germline): LNHDA, SQIVND (reference sequence). The V gene lost 10 bases and the J gene lost 0 bases, with 12 bases spanning the gap. This CDR3 is built from 13 residues. The CDR3 sequence: CATYSKPNYGYTF. The DNA of the CDR3 is TGTGCCACCTACTCCAAACCTAACTATGGCTACACCTTC.

The chain employs TRBV6-5 and TRBJ1-1; D remains unclear. CDR3 size: 14 residues. From germline, CDR1 is MNHEY and CDR2 SVGAGI. The germline V and J ends were trimmed by 11 bases and 3 bases, with 19 bases remaining between them. In DNA form, the CDR3 reads TGTGCCGCGAAAACGCCTGGAGCGTACACTGAAGCTTTCTTT. Translated, it gives CAAKTPGAYTEAFF.